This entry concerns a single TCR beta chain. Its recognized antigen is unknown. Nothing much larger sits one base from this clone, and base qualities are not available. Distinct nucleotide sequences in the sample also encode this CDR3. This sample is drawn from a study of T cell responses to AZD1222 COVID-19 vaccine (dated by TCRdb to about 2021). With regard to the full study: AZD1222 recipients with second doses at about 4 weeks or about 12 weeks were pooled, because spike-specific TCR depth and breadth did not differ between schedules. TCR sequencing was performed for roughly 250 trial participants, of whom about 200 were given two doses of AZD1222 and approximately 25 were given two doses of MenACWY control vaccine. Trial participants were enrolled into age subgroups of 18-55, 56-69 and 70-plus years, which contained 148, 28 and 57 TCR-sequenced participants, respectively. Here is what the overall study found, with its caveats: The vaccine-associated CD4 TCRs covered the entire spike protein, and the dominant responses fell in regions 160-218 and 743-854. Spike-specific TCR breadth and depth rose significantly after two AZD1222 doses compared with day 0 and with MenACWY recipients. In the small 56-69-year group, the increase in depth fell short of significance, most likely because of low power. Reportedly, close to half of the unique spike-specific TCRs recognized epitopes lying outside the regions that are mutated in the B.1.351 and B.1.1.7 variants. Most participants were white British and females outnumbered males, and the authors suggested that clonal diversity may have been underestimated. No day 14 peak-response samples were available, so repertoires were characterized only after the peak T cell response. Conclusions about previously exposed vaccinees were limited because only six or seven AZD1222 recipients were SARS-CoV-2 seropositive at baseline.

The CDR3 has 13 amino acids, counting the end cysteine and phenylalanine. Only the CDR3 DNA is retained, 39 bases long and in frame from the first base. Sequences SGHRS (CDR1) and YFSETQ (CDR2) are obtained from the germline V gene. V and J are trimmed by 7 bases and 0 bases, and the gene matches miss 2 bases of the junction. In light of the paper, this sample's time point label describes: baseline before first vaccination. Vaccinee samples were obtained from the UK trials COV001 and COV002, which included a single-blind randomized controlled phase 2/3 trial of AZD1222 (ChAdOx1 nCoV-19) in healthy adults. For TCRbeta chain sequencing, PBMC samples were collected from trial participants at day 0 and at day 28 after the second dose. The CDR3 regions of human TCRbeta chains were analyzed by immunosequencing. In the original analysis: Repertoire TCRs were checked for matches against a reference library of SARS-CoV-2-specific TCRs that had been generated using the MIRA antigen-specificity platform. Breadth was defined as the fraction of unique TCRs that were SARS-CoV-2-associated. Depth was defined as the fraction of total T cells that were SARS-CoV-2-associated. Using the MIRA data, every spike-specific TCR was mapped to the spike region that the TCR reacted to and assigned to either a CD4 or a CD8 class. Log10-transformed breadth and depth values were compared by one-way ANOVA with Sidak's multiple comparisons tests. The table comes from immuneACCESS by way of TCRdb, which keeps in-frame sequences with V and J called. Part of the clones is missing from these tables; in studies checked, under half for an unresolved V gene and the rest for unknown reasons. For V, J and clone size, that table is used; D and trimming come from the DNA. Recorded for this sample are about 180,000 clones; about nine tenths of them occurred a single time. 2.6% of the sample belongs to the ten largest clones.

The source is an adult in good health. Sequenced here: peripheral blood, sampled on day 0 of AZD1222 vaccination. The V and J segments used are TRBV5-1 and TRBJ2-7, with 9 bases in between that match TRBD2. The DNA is TGCGCCAGCGGGACTAGCAGCTCCTACGAGCAGTACTTC. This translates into CASGTSSSYEQYF.